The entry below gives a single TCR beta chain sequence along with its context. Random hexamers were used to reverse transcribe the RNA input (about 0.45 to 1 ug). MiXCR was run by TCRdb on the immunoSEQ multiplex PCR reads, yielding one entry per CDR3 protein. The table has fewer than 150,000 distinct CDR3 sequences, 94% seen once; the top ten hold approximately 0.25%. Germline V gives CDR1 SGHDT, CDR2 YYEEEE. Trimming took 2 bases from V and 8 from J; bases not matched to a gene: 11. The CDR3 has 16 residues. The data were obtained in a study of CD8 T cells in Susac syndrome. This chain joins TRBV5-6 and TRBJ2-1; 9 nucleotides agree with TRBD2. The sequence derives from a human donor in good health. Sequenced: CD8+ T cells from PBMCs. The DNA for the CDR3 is TGTGCCAGCAGCTTCGCACGCGGGAGGGCTTCAGATGAGCAGTTCTTC. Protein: CASSFARGRASDEQFF.